Below, 25 T cell receptor beta chains from the same sample are listed, as sequenced in a study of CD8+ T cells in alopecia areata. RNA extraction and reverse transcription yielded cDNA as sequencing template. Clones were read by immunoSEQ multiplex PCR, and TCRdb kept only the in-frame ones, dropping some. The sample carries roughly 120,000 clones, less than 75% recorded once. Treatment: oral pan-JAK inhibitor, 5-10 mg twice daily. Sample: CD8+ T cells sorted from blood, taken at week 4, from a patient treated with tofacitinib. These receptors originate from a human donor with alopecia areata.

The chain combines TRBV30 with TRBJ2-3, with D uncertain. The V and J ends lost 2 bases and 5 bases respectively, with 8 bases between them. The germline V gene encodes CDR1 GTSNPN and CDR2 SVGIG (reference sequence). The CDR3 loop spans 12 amino acids. The CDR3 DNA is TGTGCCTGGAGTCTAGAAGGAGATACGCAGTATTTT. Translated: CAWSLEGDTQYF.

This sequence joins TRBV6-6 and TRBJ1-1; perhaps TRBD1 as D (6 bases). The CDR3 is made up of 13 amino acids. V was clipped by 6 bases and J by 1 base, with 9 bases between them. Looked up from germline, CDR1 is MNHNY and CDR2 is SVGAGI (reference sequence). Here the CDR3 reads CASRQGENTEAFF. As DNA, the CDR3 is TGTGCCAGCAGACAGGGAGAGAACACTGAAGCTTTCTTT.

The rearrangement uses TRBV7-9 and TRBJ1-2, with D tentatively TRBD1 (6 bases). V lost 4 bases and J lost 5, with 17 bases in between. In germline, CDR1 is SEHNR, CDR2 FQNEAQ (reference sequence). The CDR3 contains 15 residues. As DNA, the CDR3 is TGTGCCAGCAGCTCCGCTCGGGACACGAAGTATGGCTACACCTTC. Encoded protein: CASSSARDTKYGYTF.

This sequence joins TRBV29-1 and TRBJ2-7; D may be TRBD2 (6 bases). The CDR3 spans 12 residues. From germline, CDR1 is SQVTM and CDR2 ANQGSEA. V lost 6 bases to trimming and J lost 5 bases, with 14 bases between them. DNA of the CDR3: TGCAGCGTCCCCGCGGCGGGGAACGAGCAGTACTTC. It translates to CSVPAAGNEQYF.

V is TRBV30 and J is TRBJ1-1; D unclear. Germline assignment: CDR1 GTSNPN and CDR2 SVGIG (reference sequence). Trimming removed 1 base from V and 11 bases from J, with 17 bases in between. CDR3 length: 13 residues. The CDR3 DNA sequence: TGTGCCTGGAGTGGTGGTCTGGGAGGGCGGGCTTTCTTT. This codes for CAWSGGLGGRAFF.

The V gene is TRBV2, the J gene TRBJ1-2, with 9 bases lining up with TRBD1. Germline V gene data show CDR1 as SNHLY and CDR2 as FYNNEI. Trimming at V came to 3 bases and at J to 4 bases, leaving 12 bases not matched to a gene. This CDR3 comprises 17 residues. CDR3 residues: CASSDQDRGGISYGYTF. CDR3 nucleotide sequence: TGTGCCAGCAGTGACCAGGACAGGGGAGGTATTTCCTATGGCTACACCTTC.

DNA of the CDR3: TGCGCCAGCCGCGAGGCCCCCCACTTT. Its translation: CASREAPHF. The chain uses TRBV5-1 and TRBJ1-6; no clear D gene. The V end was cut by 7 bases, the J end by 18 bases, with 11 bases between. The CDR3 has 9 amino acids. Germline V CDR1 and CDR2: SGHRS, YFSETQ.

This clone was counted a few times. The rearrangement links TRBV30 to TRBJ2-7; D is undetermined. Trimming left V 3 bases short and J 1 base short, with 10 bases between. Germline lookup yields CDR1 GTSNPN and CDR2 SVGIG (reference sequence). This CDR3 has 13 residues. In DNA form, the CDR3 reads TGTGCCTGGAGCCCAATGGCGTCCTACGAGCAGTACTTC. Its protein is CAWSPMASYEQYF.

With regard to this clone: A read error may account for a junction end that differs from germline. The rearrangement uses TRBV5-6 and TRBJ1-2, with a possible D match to TRBD1 (5 bases). This CDR3 has 14 residues. Germline lookup yields CDR1 SGHDT and CDR2 YYEEEE. The CDR3 loop reads CASSLGQGRDGYTF. CDR3 in DNA: TGTGCCAGCAGTTTGGGGCAGGGAAGGGATGGCTACACCTTC.

The V and J genes are TRBV7-9 and TRBJ1-1; TRBD1 agrees at 9 bases. The CDR3 has 16 residues. Per the germline V gene, CDR1 is SEHNR and CDR2 is FQNEAQ (reference sequence). V trimming: 1 base; J trimming: 1 base; junction bases outside the gene matches: 4. Here the CDR3 DNA reads TGTGCCAGCAGCTTAGGACAGGGGGAGTGGAACACTGAAGCTTTCTTT. This codes for CASSLGQGEWNTEAFF.

This chain uses TRBV7-9 with TRBJ1-4, with 7 bases fitting TRBD1. The CDR3 sequence is 17 residues long. The germline V gene has CDR1 SEHNR and CDR2 FQNEAQ (reference sequence). Germline trimming cut 5 bases from V and 4 bases from J; bases unmatched to any gene: 13. CDR3 sequence: CASSLISGTEDNEKLFF. CDR3 coding DNA: TGTGCCAGCAGCCTCATCTCCGGGACAGAAGATAATGAAAAACTGTTTTTT.

The chain employs TRBV29-1 and TRBJ1-2, with TRBD1 identical over 8 bases. V lost 1 base, J lost 6 bases, and 1 base stayed unmatched. CDR1 SQVTM and CDR2 ANQGSEA come from the germline V gene. The CDR3 covers 12 residues. Here the CDR3 DNA reads TGCAGCGTTGAAGGGACAGGGAATGGCTACACCTTC. Translating gives CSVEGTGNGYTF. Full variable domain (outside the CDR3, taken from reference TRBV29-1 and TRBJ1-2): SAVISQKPSRDICQRGTSLTIQCQVDSQVTMMFWYRQQPGQSLTLIATANQGSEATYESGFVIDKFPISRPNLTFSTLTVSNMSPEDSSIYLCSVEGTGNGYTFGSGTRLTVV.

The V call is TRBV6-1, the J call TRBJ1-6, with a weak D call TRBD1 (5 bases). Germline CDR1 MNHNS, CDR2 SASEGT. Trimming took 4 bases from V and 9 from J, leaving 13 bases between them. The CDR3 runs 14 residues. CDR3: CASSVRDLGSPLHF. For the CDR3, the DNA is TGTGCCAGCAGTGTCCGGGACCTCGGTTCACCCCTCCACTTT.

V usage is TRBV7-2 and J usage is TRBJ2-3; 7 bases map to TRBD2. The V gene end was trimmed by 10 bases and the J gene end by 3 bases; junction bases not matched to a gene: 10. This CDR3 has 14 amino acids. Germline V gives CDR1 SGHTA, CDR2 FQGNSA. The CDR3, as DNA: TGTGCCACCTCGCCTGGGGGGGGAACAGATACGCAGTATTTT. This codes for CATSPGGGTDTQYF.

The chain recombines TRBV29-1 with TRBJ2-7; TRBD1 aligns across 9 bases. CDR3 length: 14 residues. V shed 5 bases, J shed 7 bases, and the junction held 12 bases outside the gene matches. CDR1 and CDR2 (germline): SQVTM, ANQGSEA. CDR3 coding DNA: TGCAGCGTTCACGGTGAACAGGGGGCGGGTGAGCAGTACTTC. Residues: CSVHGEQGAGEQYF.

This clone appeared once. The V gene is TRBV15, the J gene TRBJ1-5; unclear D gene. The CDR3 totals 15 residues. The V end was cut by 3 bases, the J end by 2 bases, with 11 bases between. The germline V gene encodes CDR1 LNHNV and CDR2 YYDKDF (reference sequence). The CDR3 DNA follows: TGTGCCACCAGCAGCCCCCTGGAAGGCAATCAGCCCCAGCATTTT. This encodes CATSSPLEGNQPQHF.

The V gene is TRBV9, the J gene TRBJ1-1; a possible D gene is TRBD1 (6 bases). This CDR3 has 15 amino acids. The germline V gene has CDR1 SGDLS and CDR2 YYNGEE. V was trimmed by 0 bases and J by 3 bases, leaving 12 bases between them. This CDR3 is CASSVEGGRYTEAFF. The CDR3 DNA reads as TGTGCCAGCAGCGTAGAGGGGGGTCGATACACTGAAGCTTTCTTT.

The chain carries TRBV7-9 and TRBJ2-3; D could derive from TRBD1 or TRBD2 (6 bases each). V was cut by 8 bases and J by 6 bases, with 18 bases left in between. Germline V lookup: CDR1 SEHNR, CDR2 FQNEAQ (reference sequence). The CDR3 totals 14 residues. The CDR3 sequence is CASQGGPDTDTQYF. The CDR3 bases are TGTGCCAGCCAAGGGGGGCCGGATACGGATACGCAGTATTTT.

This clone was observed once. This chain joins TRBV23-1 and TRBJ2-5, with a possible D match to TRBD1 (6 bases). TRBV23-1 is an ORF; its function is uncertain. Between the trimmed V and J ends, which lost 0 bases and 10 bases, there was a span of 12 bases. The length of the CDR3 is 13 residues. In DNA form, the CDR3 reads TGCGCCAGCAGTCAATCGACAGGACCGAACCAGTACTTC. Amino acids: CASSQSTGPNQYF.

The rearrangement links TRBV25-1 to TRBJ2-3; 10 positions match TRBD2. From germline, CDR1 is MGHDK and CDR2 SYGVNS. CDR3 length equals 16 residues. Unmatched junction bases numbered 4, after V lost 1 base and J lost 3 bases. The CDR3 DNA sequence: TGTGCCAGCAGTGAATTTGAGGGACTAGCGACAGATACGCAGTATTTT. It codes for CASSEFEGLATDTQYF.

The chain is built from TRBV6-1 and TRBJ1-4; 9 bases match TRBD1. The CDR3 extends over 14 amino acids. Per the germline V gene, CDR1 is MNHNS and CDR2 is SASEGT. Trimming cost V 9 bases and J 1 base; bases outside gene matches: 3. The CDR3 loop reads CASTGGGTNEKLFF. For the CDR3, the DNA is TGTGCCAGTACAGGGGGCGGAACTAATGAAAAACTGTTTTTT.

This chain links TRBV30 with TRBJ2-7, with 13 bases fitting TRBD2. Germline V CDR1 and CDR2: GTSNPN, SVGIG (reference sequence). The CDR3 has 15 residues. With V trimmed by 3 bases and J by 2 bases, 4 bases remained unmatched. CDR3 nucleotides: TGTGCCTGGAGCCAAGGACTAGCGGGGGCCTACGAGCAGTACTTC. This sequence encodes CAWSQGLAGAYEQYF.

The V and J genes are TRBV30 and TRBJ2-1, with 8 bases identical to TRBD2. Germline V CDR1 and CDR2: GTSNPN, SVGIG (reference sequence). V shed 2 bases, J shed 7 bases, and the junction held 10 bases outside the gene matches. This CDR3 is 15 amino acids long. This CDR3 is CAWSTTVAGPNEQFF. The CDR3 nucleotides read TGTGCCTGGAGTACGACCGTAGCGGGACCTAATGAGCAGTTCTTC.

The chain employs TRBV19 and TRBJ2-1; D ambiguous. Looked up from germline, CDR1 is LNHDA and CDR2 is SQIVND (reference sequence). V lost 1 base and J lost 3, with 4 bases in between. The CDR3 has 13 amino acids. The chain's CDR3 is CASSIVGYNEQFF. CDR3 nucleotides: TGTGCCAGTAGTATAGTTGGCTACAATGAGCAGTTCTTC.

The chain joins TRBV6-1 to TRBJ2-5; 7 nucleotides agree with TRBD1. Germline V gives CDR1 MNHNS, CDR2 SASEGT. The CDR3 is 14 amino acids. The trim removed 6 bases at V and 4 bases at J, leaving 8 bases unmatched. The CDR3 sequence is CASSGGQASETQYF. In DNA, the CDR3 is TGTGCCAGCAGCGGTGGACAGGCTTCAGAGACCCAGTACTTC.